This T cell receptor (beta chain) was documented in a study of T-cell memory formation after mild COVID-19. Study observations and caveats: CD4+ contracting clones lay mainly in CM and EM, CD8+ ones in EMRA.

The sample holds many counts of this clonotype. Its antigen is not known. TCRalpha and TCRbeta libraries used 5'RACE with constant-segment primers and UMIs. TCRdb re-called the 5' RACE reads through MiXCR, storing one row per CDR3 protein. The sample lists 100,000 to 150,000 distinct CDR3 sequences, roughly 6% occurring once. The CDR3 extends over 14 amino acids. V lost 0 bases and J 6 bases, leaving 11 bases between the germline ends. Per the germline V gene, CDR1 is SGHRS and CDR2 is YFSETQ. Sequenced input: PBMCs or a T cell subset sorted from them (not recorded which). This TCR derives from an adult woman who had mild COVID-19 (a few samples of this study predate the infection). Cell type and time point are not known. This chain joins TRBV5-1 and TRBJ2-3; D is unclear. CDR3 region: CASSLGESRDTQYF. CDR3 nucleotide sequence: TGCGCCAGCAGCTTGGGCGAATCCCGGGATACGCAGTATTTT.